Each of the 28 T cell receptor beta chains below was sequenced from the same sample in a study of T cell responses to AZD1222 COVID-19 vaccine. Clones were read by immunoSEQ multiplex PCR, and TCRdb kept only the in-frame ones, dropping some. The repertoire includes fewer than 200,000 clones, around 92% of them detected once, and less than 11% sits in the top ten. The specimen comprised peripheral blood, sampled on day 0 of AZD1222 vaccination. Receptor source: an adult in good health.

The chain recombines TRBV7-9 with TRBJ1-2; 9 bases match TRBD1. V shed 6 bases and J 4 bases; nucleotides not matched to a gene: 15. The germline CDR1 and CDR2 sequences are SEHNR and FQNEAQ (reference sequence). The CDR3 loop spans 17 amino acids. The CDR3 protein is CASRFPPGTGFPYGYTF. CDR3 bases: TGTGCCAGCAGATTTCCTCCCGGGACAGGGTTCCCCTATGGCTACACCTTC.

The CDR3 is CATSDNRGPGNTIYF. In nucleotides, the CDR3 is TGTGCCACCAGTGATAACAGGGGGCCAGGAAACACCATATATTTT. The chain combines TRBV24-1 with TRBJ1-3, with 9 positions matching TRBD1. V lost 3 bases and J lost 4; bases outside the gene matches: 3. Per the germline V gene, CDR1 is KGHDR and CDR2 is SFDVKD. This CDR3 is 15 amino acids long.

The chain employs TRBV3-1 (or the pseudogene TRBV3-2) and TRBJ1-2; no clear D. V lost 7 bases and J 4 bases, leaving 13 bases between the germline ends. This CDR3 has 13 residues. Germline V gives CDR1 LGHDT, CDR2 YNNKEL (reference sequence). The CDR3 is CASTDPLGYGYTF. The CDR3 region has the DNA TGTGCCAGCACCGACCCATTGGGCTATGGCTACACCTTC.

The J gene is TRBJ2-7, the V gene TRBV16, with D perhaps TRBD1 (6 bases). Germline V gene lookup returns CDR1 KGHSY and CDR2 FQNENV. The CDR3 sequence is 13 residues long. V lost 4 bases to trimming and J lost 2 bases, with 9 bases between them. For the CDR3, the DNA is TGTGCCAGCAGCCCCAGACAGGCCTACGAGCAGTACTTC. It translates to CASSPRQAYEQYF.

This chain connects TRBV20-1 to TRBJ2-7, with 11 positions matching TRBD2. Per the germline V gene, CDR1 is DFQATT and CDR2 is SNEGSKA (reference sequence). The CDR3 consists of 14 residues. V trimming: 3 bases; J trimming: 7 bases; junction bases outside the gene matches: 8. The CDR3 DNA reads as TGCAGTGCTAGTCGACTAGCGGGGCCGATTGAGCAGTACTTC. This encodes CSASRLAGPIEQYF.

V and J are TRBV7-3 and TRBJ1-1; no clear D. V lost 0 bases and J lost 4, with 6 bases in between. The CDR3 runs to 13 residues. Germline CDR1 and CDR2: SGHTA and FQGTGA. The CDR3 DNA follows: TGTGCCAGCAGCTTAACCAGTAGCACTGAAGCTTTCTTT. Its protein is CASSLTSSTEAFF.

Worth noting for this clone: Its ends do not fully match the called genes, so a read error is possible. The chain recombines TRBV7-7 with TRBJ2-3; TRBD2 aligns across 8 bases. This CDR3 is built from 15 residues. Germline values: CDR1 SSHAT, CDR2 FNYEAQ (reference sequence). The CDR3 protein is CASSPRGASSDTQYF. The CDR3 DNA sequence: TGTGCTAGCAGCCCGCGGGGGGCCAGCTCAGATACGCAGTATTTT.

V usage is TRBV19 and J usage is TRBJ2-3, with 9 nucleotides matching TRBD1. The trim removed 5 bases at V and 1 base at J, leaving 7 bases unmatched. CDR1 and CDR2 (germline): LNHDA, SQIVND (reference sequence). CDR3 length: 16 amino acids. The CDR3 sequence: CASSDYRGRGTDTQYF. The CDR3 nucleotides are TGTGCCAGTAGTGATTACAGGGGGCGAGGCACAGATACGCAGTATTTT.

The chain has TRBV4-3 and TRBJ2-5; possible D gene TRBD1, 6 bases. From germline, CDR1 is LGHNA and CDR2 YSLEER. Between the trimmed V and J ends, which lost 1 base and 5 bases, there was a span of 8 bases. The CDR3 loop spans 13 amino acids. The CDR3 nucleotides are TGCGCCAGCAGCCAAGGAACAGGGGAGACCCAGTACTTC. It encodes CASSQGTGETQYF.

The chain carries TRBV7-9 and TRBJ1-5; 8 bases map to TRBD1. The V gene end was trimmed by 5 bases and the J gene end by 6 bases; junction bases not matched to a gene: 12. CDR3 length equals 16 residues. Germline V CDR1 and CDR2: SEHNR, FQNEAQ (reference sequence). CDR3 sequence: CASSRTGQGGSQPQHF. CDR3 DNA: TGTGCCAGCAGCCGCACAGGACAGGGAGGAAGTCAGCCCCAGCATTTT.

The chain employs TRBV28 and TRBJ2-1; TRBD2 agrees at 11 bases. Losses at the gene ends were 6 bases for V and 8 bases for J; bases not matched to a gene: 12. The CDR3 loop spans 16 amino acids. The V gene's germline CDR1 is MDHEN and CDR2 SYDVKM. The CDR3 coding sequence is TGTGCCAGCAGCCCTCGCAATAGCGGGGGGGAGTATGAGCAGTTCTTC. As protein: CASSPRNSGGEYEQFF.

This chain links TRBV5-1 with TRBJ2-1; 10 nucleotides agree with TRBD2. J lost 7 bases, V lost 4 bases, and 11 bases had no gene match. CDR3 length: 16 amino acids. Germline loops: CDR1 SGHRS, CDR2 YFSETQ. CDR3 sequence: CASSPRTSGYLNEQFF. CDR3 in DNA: TGCGCCAGCAGCCCGAGGACTAGCGGATACCTTAATGAGCAGTTCTTC.

This sequence joins TRBV7-9 and TRBJ1-1; perhaps TRBD1 as D (6 bases). The CDR3 sequence is 16 residues long. V lost 1 base to trimming and J lost 5 bases, with 17 bases between them. Germline V gene data show CDR1 as SEHNR and CDR2 as FQNEAQ (reference sequence). DNA for the CDR3: TGTGCCAGCAGCTTAGGTTCGGGGGCGAGATATACTGAAGCTTTCTTT. This encodes CASSLGSGARYTEAFF.

The V gene is TRBV7-6, the J gene TRBJ1-4, with D unclear. Germline CDR1 and CDR2: SGHVS and FNYEAQ. Trimming pared 8 bases from V and 3 bases from J, leaving 16 bases between. CDR3 size: 15 residues. The CDR3 reads CASPTSLWANEKLFF. In DNA form, the CDR3 reads TGTGCCAGCCCTACCTCTCTCTGGGCTAATGAAAAACTGTTTTTT.

The J gene is TRBJ2-5, the V gene TRBV12-3 or TRBV12-4; D is uncertain. The germline V and J ends were trimmed by 3 bases and 4 bases, with 6 bases remaining between them. The CDR3 extends over 12 amino acids. The CDR3 here is CASSFSRETQYF. The DNA for the CDR3 is TGTGCCAGCAGTTTTTCTCGAGAGACCCAGTACTTC.

V is TRBV12-5 and J is TRBJ1-3, with D possibly TRBD1 on 5 matching bases. This CDR3 is built from 15 residues. Germline CDR1 is LGHNT and CDR2 is FRNRAP. Trimming took 0 bases from V and 2 from J, leaving 8 bases between them. This chain's CDR3 is CASGLVAGPGNTIYF. The CDR3, as DNA: TGTGCTAGTGGTTTGGTTGCAGGGCCTGGAAACACCATATATTTT.

The chain is built from TRBV6-5 and TRBJ1-1, with 9 positions matching TRBD1. There are 14 residues in the CDR3. The germline gives CDR1 MNHEY, CDR2 SVGAGI. V lost 4 bases to trimming and J lost 6 bases; unmatched junction nucleotides: 6. The chain's CDR3 is CASSFRQGVAEAFF. CDR3 coding DNA: TGTGCCAGCAGTTTCCGACAGGGGGTGGCTGAAGCTTTCTTT.

The chain has TRBV4-3 and TRBJ2-3; 16 nucleotides align to TRBD2. Germline values: CDR1 LGHNA, CDR2 YSLEER. The CDR3 runs 20 residues. V gave up 1 base and J gave up 3 bases; unmatched junction bases: 10. The CDR3 nucleotides read TGCGCCAGCAGCCAAGCCTGGGCCGGGACTAGCGGGGGGGGGACAGATACGCAGTATTTT. Amino acids: CASSQAWAGTSGGGTDTQYF.

The chain recombines TRBV2 with TRBJ1-2; no reliable D call. Germline CDR1 SNHLY, CDR2 FYNNEI. CDR3 length equals 11 residues. The ends were cut back, 3 bases at V and 2 bases at J, with 1 base in the middle. The CDR3 is CASSENYGYTF. CDR3 DNA sequence: TGTGCCAGCAGTGAGAACTATGGCTACACCTTC.

The chain uses TRBV3-1 (or the pseudogene TRBV3-2) and TRBJ2-1, with 7 bases matching TRBD2. The CDR3 spans 12 residues. Germline V gene sequence: CDR1 LGHDT, CDR2 YNNKEL (reference sequence). V was pared by 3 bases and J by 8 bases, with 1 base of the junction left unmatched. The CDR3 DNA is TGTGCCAGCAGCCATGGACTAGATGAGCAGTTCTTC. Its protein is CASSHGLDEQFF.

The V gene is TRBV28, the J gene TRBJ1-5, with D possibly matching TRBD1 (5 bases). V was pared by 4 bases and J by 4 bases, with 5 bases between. The CDR3 spans 12 residues. Germline V gene data show CDR1 as MDHEN and CDR2 as SYDVKM. The chain's CDR3 is CASSWGNQPQHF. The DNA for the CDR3 is TGTGCCAGCAGTTGGGGGAATCAGCCCCAGCATTTT.

This rearrangement joins TRBV9 to TRBJ1-3; D not resolved. Trimming stripped 4 bases from V and 3 bases from J, with 11 bases between. This CDR3 has 14 amino acids. Per the germline V gene, CDR1 is SGDLS and CDR2 is YYNGEE. The CDR3 sequence: CASSPVLFGNTIYF. Here the CDR3 DNA reads TGTGCCAGCAGCCCGGTACTTTTTGGAAACACCATATATTTT. Drawing the rest from reference TRBV9 and TRBJ1-3, the complete variable domain is DSGVTQTPKHLITATGQRVTLRCSPRSGDLSVYWYQQSLDQGLQFLIQYYNGEERAKGNILERFSAQQFPDLHSELNLSSLELGDSALYFCASSPVLFGNTIYFGEGSWLTVV.

V and J are TRBV4-1 and TRBJ2-7; 9 bases align to TRBD2. V was pared by 2 bases and J by 2 bases, with 4 bases of the junction left unmatched. CDR1 and CDR2 (germline): MGHRA, YSYEKL. The CDR3 runs to 15 residues. The CDR3 nucleotides read TGCGCCAGCAGCCAAATAGCGGGGGACGCCTACGAGCAGTACTTC. Translated, it gives CASSQIAGDAYEQYF.

This clone was recorded many times. The CDR3 spells CASSQDRPRQGGEKLFF. The CDR3 DNA follows: TGTGCCAGCAGCCAAGATCGTCCCCGACAAGGGGGCGAAAAACTGTTTTTT. The chain carries TRBV14 and TRBJ1-4; 7 bases are shared with TRBD1. Germline CDR1 SGHDN, CDR2 FVKESK. The CDR3 sequence is 17 residues long. J lost 8 bases, V lost 0 bases, and 12 bases had no gene match.

This clone was observed a single time. The rearrangement links TRBV9 to TRBJ1-1, with D hard to call. V was clipped by 3 bases and J by 3 bases, with 12 bases between them. This CDR3 comprises 14 residues. The germline gives CDR1 SGDLS, CDR2 YYNGEE. The DNA for the CDR3 is TGTGCCAGCAGCGCAGAACTCTTTGACACTGAAGCTTTCTTT. Translated, it gives CASSAELFDTEAFF.

The V gene is TRBV6-5, the J gene TRBJ1-2; unclear D gene. Between the trimmed V and J ends, which lost 5 bases and 4 bases, there was a span of 17 bases. The CDR3 length is 15 residues. From germline, CDR1 is MNHEY and CDR2 SVGAGI. CDR3: CASSPGALQPYGYTF. CDR3 DNA sequence: TGTGCCAGCAGTCCCGGCGCCCTTCAACCCTATGGCTACACCTTC.

This clone has just one count. The chain combines TRBV6-5 with TRBJ1-1; D gene unclear. Trimming pared 7 bases from V and 1 base from J, leaving 10 bases between. CDR3 length equals 13 residues. CDR1 is MNHEY, CDR2 SVGAGI, per germline. The CDR3 here is CASTRAPNTEAFF. The CDR3, as DNA: TGTGCCAGCACTCGGGCCCCGAACACTGAAGCTTTCTTT.

The sample holds one count of this clone. The gene calls are TRBV2 and TRBJ2-3; possible D gene TRBD2, 6 bases. The length of the CDR3 is 17 residues. V was pared by 1 base and J by 2 bases, with 16 bases between. Germline CDR1 reads SNHLY; CDR2 reads FYNNEI. The CDR3 is CASSEGPSGWDTDTQYF. In DNA, the CDR3 is TGTGCCAGCAGTGAAGGGCCGAGCGGGTGGGACACAGATACGCAGTATTTT.